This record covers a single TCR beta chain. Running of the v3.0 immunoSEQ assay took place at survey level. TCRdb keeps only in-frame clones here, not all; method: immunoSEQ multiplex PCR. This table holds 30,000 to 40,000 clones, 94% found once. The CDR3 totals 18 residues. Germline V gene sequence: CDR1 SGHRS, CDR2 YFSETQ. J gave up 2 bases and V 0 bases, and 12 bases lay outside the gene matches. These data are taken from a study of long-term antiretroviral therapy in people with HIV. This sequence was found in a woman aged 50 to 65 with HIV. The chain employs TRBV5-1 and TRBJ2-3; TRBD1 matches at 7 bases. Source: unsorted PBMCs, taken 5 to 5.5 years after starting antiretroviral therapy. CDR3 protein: CASSLEGLPGGFTDTQYF. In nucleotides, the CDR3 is TGCGCCAGCAGCTTGGAGGGCCTGCCAGGGGGATTCACAGATACGCAGTATTTT.